This T cell receptor (beta chain) was identified in a study of cytomegalovirus exposure and HLA in healthy donors. Turning to the study itself: An analysis done earlier identified 90 million to 120 million unique TCR beta sequences from approximately 200 million T cells.

The V segment lost 0 bases and the J segment 8 bases; nucleotides outside the gene matches: 13. The CDR3 has 17 amino acids. The germline CDR1 and CDR2 sequences are MGHRA and YSYEKL. PCR amplification relied on 60 Vbeta primers (plus 13 Jbeta primers). Measured with immunoSEQ multiplex PCR; TCRdb has only the in-frame clones, and not every one. This sample yields around 150,000 clones, of which approximately 80% are seen a single time; 3.7% belongs to the top ten. Findings of the study overall: Most likely, a cluster of highly shared sequence variants arose as a sequencing artifact. As a later analysis showed, a missense DCLRE1C variant was linked to trimming of TCR beta V- and J-genes.

As regards this clone: Its antigen is not known.

Sequenced: PBMCs. V is TRBV4-1 and J is TRBJ2-1, with TRBD2 matching 7 bases. This clonotype was obtained from a man aged 25 to 45 in good health and CMV-seropositive. This CDR3 reads CASSQDPPGLGLDEQFF. The DNA of the CDR3 is TGCGCCAGCAGCCAAGATCCCCCCGGACTAGGCTTGGATGAGCAGTTCTTC.